These T cell receptor beta chains were read from a single sample in a study of liver allograft versus peripheral blood T cells. TCRdb called the reads again in MiXCR, with one record for every CDR3 protein. The table includes more than 3,500 distinct CDR3 sequences, approximately 16% detected once. These receptors all come from a human patient who had a liver transplant. Some T cells may possibly be graft donor cells. Each CDR3 is given with its conserved first and last residue. The order of the fields is J gene, clone size, D gene, V gene, CDR3 protein, CDR3 DNA. A D gene is named only where the DNA matches it firmly. Clone size is stated in some rows and not others, as once, few, many or a class when expanded.

j_gene: TRBJ1-1
abundance: .
d_gene: .
v_gene: TRBV25-1
CDR3aa: CASSESDTYTESFF
CDR3nt: TGTGCCAGCAGTGAATCCGACACCTACACTGAATCTTTCTTT

j_gene: TRBJ2-1
abundance: many
d_gene: .
v_gene: TRBV12-3/TRBV12-4
CDR3aa: CASSFNRIQFF
CDR3nt: TGTGCCAGCAGTTTTAACAGGATACAGTTCTTC

j_gene: TRBJ2-3
abundance: medium-sized
d_gene: TRBD1
v_gene: TRBV6-5
CDR3aa: CASRTGTGFGTDTQYF
CDR3nt: TGTGCCAGCAGAACCGGGACAGGGTTTGGCACAGATACGCAGTATTTT

j_gene: TRBJ2-2
abundance: many
d_gene: TRBD1
v_gene: TRBV28
CDR3aa: CASSPWTGDTGELFF
CDR3nt: TGTGCCAGCAGTCCCTGGACAGGGGACACCGGGGAGCTGTTTTTT

j_gene: TRBJ1-2
abundance: medium-sized
d_gene: .
v_gene: TRBV24-1
CDR3aa: CATSDATGTNYGYTF
CDR3nt: TGTGCCACCAGTGATGCGACCGGGACGAACTATGGCTACACCTTC

j_gene: TRBJ2-7
abundance: medium-sized
d_gene: .
v_gene: TRBV12-3/TRBV12-4
CDR3aa: CASSLGYEQYF
CDR3nt: TGTGCCAGCAGTTTGGGTTACGAGCAGTACTTC

j_gene: TRBJ2-7
abundance: .
d_gene: .
v_gene: TRBV5-1
CDR3aa: CASSLMGDEQYF
CDR3nt: TGCGCCAGCAGTCTCATGGGGGACGAGCAGTACTTC

j_gene: TRBJ2-7
abundance: medium-sized
d_gene: .
v_gene: TRBV7-9
CDR3aa: CASSLQGGAHEQYF
CDR3nt: TGTGCCAGCAGCTTACAGGGCGGGGCGCACGAGCAGTACTTC

j_gene: TRBJ2-7
abundance: many
d_gene: TRBD2
v_gene: TRBV9
CDR3aa: CASSVEEAGAYEQYF
CDR3nt: TGTGCCAGCAGCGTAGAGGAGGCGGGGGCCTACGAGCAGTACTTC

j_gene: TRBJ1-6
abundance: .
d_gene: .
v_gene: TRBV5-1
CDR3aa: CASSLGTADNSPLHF
CDR3nt: TGCGCCAGCAGCTTAGGGACCGCGGATAATTCACCCCTCCACTTT

j_gene: TRBJ1-1
abundance: many
d_gene: .
v_gene: TRBV18
CDR3aa: CASSPPKGNRGTEAFF
CDR3nt: TGTGCCAGCTCACCTCCTAAGGGCAATCGGGGCACTGAAGCTTTCTTT

j_gene: TRBJ2-7
abundance: medium-sized
d_gene: TRBD1
v_gene: TRBV27
CDR3aa: CASQGDEQYF
CDR3nt: TGTGCCAGCCAGGGGGACGAGCAGTACTTC

j_gene: TRBJ1-4
abundance: medium-sized
d_gene: .
v_gene: TRBV7-9
CDR3aa: CASSLGTSGEKLFF
CDR3nt: TGTGCCAGCAGCTTGGGAACATCGGGCGAAAAACTGTTTTTT

j_gene: TRBJ1-1
abundance: .
d_gene: .
v_gene: TRBV28
CDR3aa: CASSLQASEDFF
CDR3nt: TGTGCCAGCAGTTTACAGGCCAGTGAAGATTTCTTT

j_gene: TRBJ2-7
abundance: medium-sized
d_gene: TRBD2
v_gene: TRBV27
CDR3aa: CASSPRGSGVEQYF
CDR3nt: TGTGCCAGCAGTCCCCGGGGTAGCGGGGTCGAGCAGTACTTC

j_gene: TRBJ1-4
abundance: medium-sized
d_gene: .
v_gene: TRBV15
CDR3aa: CATSRDSGLGEKLFF
CDR3nt: TGTGCCACCAGCAGAGATTCGGGCCTAGGGGAAAAACTGTTTTTT

j_gene: TRBJ1-4
abundance: .
d_gene: .
v_gene: TRBV5-1
CDR3aa: CASSFLGDLEKLFF
CDR3nt: TGCGCCAGCAGCTTCCTTGGAGATTTGGAAAAACTGTTTTTT

j_gene: TRBJ2-6
abundance: medium-sized
d_gene: .
v_gene: TRBV19
CDR3aa: CATRASGANVLTF
CDR3nt: TGTGCCACTCGGGCCTCTGGGGCCAACGTCCTGACTTTC

j_gene: TRBJ2-1
abundance: medium-sized
d_gene: TRBD2
v_gene: TRBV24-1
CDR3aa: CATVDGLAEPNEQFF
CDR3nt: TGTGCCACGGTAGATGGACTAGCGGAGCCCAATGAGCAGTTCTTC

j_gene: TRBJ1-3
abundance: medium-sized
d_gene: .
v_gene: TRBV5-6
CDR3aa: CASSLGSHSGNTIYF
CDR3nt: TGTGCCAGCAGCTTGGGATCTCACTCTGGAAACACCATATATTTT

j_gene: TRBJ2-7
abundance: medium-sized
d_gene: .
v_gene: TRBV6-6
CDR3aa: CASSSRHWQERYEQYF
CDR3nt: TGTGCCAGCAGTTCGCGACACTGGCAGGAGCGTTACGAGCAGTACTTC

j_gene: TRBJ2-3
abundance: .
d_gene: .
v_gene: TRBV2
CDR3aa: CARTLDSSTDTQYF
CDR3nt: TGTGCCAGAACTTTGGACAGCAGCACAGATACGCAGTATTTT

j_gene: TRBJ1-2
abundance: large
d_gene: TRBD1
v_gene: TRBV28
CDR3aa: CASSPDRQGLYGYTF
CDR3nt: TGTGCCAGCAGTCCCGACCGACAGGGACTATATGGCTACACCTTC

j_gene: TRBJ2-7
abundance: medium-sized
d_gene: TRBD1
v_gene: TRBV15
CDR3aa: CATSRLTGPRAYEQYF
CDR3nt: TGTGCCACCAGCAGACTGACAGGGCCTCGGGCCTACGAGCAGTACTTC

j_gene: TRBJ1-1
abundance: .
d_gene: .
v_gene: TRBV12-3/TRBV12-4
CDR3aa: CASSPESGRTEAFF
CDR3nt: TGTGCCAGCAGTCCTGAGTCGGGGCGGACTGAAGCTTTCTTT

j_gene: TRBJ2-7
abundance: .
d_gene: .
v_gene: TRBV6-2/TRBV6-3
CDR3aa: CASGGLLSYEQYF
CDR3nt: TGTGCCAGCGGGGGACTTCTATCCTACGAGCAGTACTTC

j_gene: TRBJ2-2
abundance: medium-sized
d_gene: .
v_gene: TRBV24-1
CDR3aa: CATSDLRENTGELFF
CDR3nt: TGTGCCACCAGTGATTTGCGGGAGAACACCGGGGAGCTGTTTTTT

j_gene: TRBJ1-4
abundance: medium-sized
d_gene: .
v_gene: TRBV6-1
CDR3aa: CASSEVRGWANEKLFF
CDR3nt: TGTGCCAGCAGTGAAGTCCGGGGGTGGGCTAATGAAAAACTGTTTTTT

j_gene: TRBJ1-1
abundance: few
d_gene: .
v_gene: TRBV28
CDR3aa: CASSEGTEAFF
CDR3nt: TGTGCCAGCAGCGAGGGTACTGAAGCTTTCTTT

j_gene: TRBJ2-1
abundance: medium-sized
d_gene: .
v_gene: TRBV28
CDR3aa: CASSLPSTSYNEQFF
CDR3nt: TGTGCCAGCAGTTTACCCTCCACCTCCTACAATGAGCAGTTCTTC

j_gene: TRBJ2-1
abundance: medium-sized
d_gene: .
v_gene: TRBV19
CDR3aa: CASSIWALGYNEQFF
CDR3nt: TGTGCCAGTAGTATTTGGGCACTTGGCTACAATGAGCAGTTCTTC

j_gene: TRBJ1-2
abundance: medium-sized
d_gene: .
v_gene: TRBV7-9
CDR3aa: CASSLELQDGYTF
CDR3nt: TGTGCCAGCAGCTTGGAACTTCAAGATGGCTACACCTTC

j_gene: TRBJ2-1
abundance: many
d_gene: .
v_gene: TRBV28
CDR3aa: CASSPGREQFF
CDR3nt: TGTGCCAGCAGCCCCGGGCGGGAGCAGTTCTTC

j_gene: TRBJ2-1
abundance: .
d_gene: .
v_gene: TRBV3-1
CDR3aa: CASSQEGTTVNEQFF
CDR3nt: TGTGCCAGCAGCCAAGAAGGGACAACAGTCAATGAGCAGTTCTTC